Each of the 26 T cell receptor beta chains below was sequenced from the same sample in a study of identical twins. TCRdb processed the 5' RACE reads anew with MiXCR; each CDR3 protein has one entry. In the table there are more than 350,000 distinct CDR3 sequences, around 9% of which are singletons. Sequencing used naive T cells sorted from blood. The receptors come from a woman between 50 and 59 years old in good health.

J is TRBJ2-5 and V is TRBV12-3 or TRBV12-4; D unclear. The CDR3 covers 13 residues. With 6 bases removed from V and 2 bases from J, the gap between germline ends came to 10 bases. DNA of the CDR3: TGTGCCAGCAGGAAGGGCCGTCAAGAGACCCAGTACTTC. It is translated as CASRKGRQETQYF.

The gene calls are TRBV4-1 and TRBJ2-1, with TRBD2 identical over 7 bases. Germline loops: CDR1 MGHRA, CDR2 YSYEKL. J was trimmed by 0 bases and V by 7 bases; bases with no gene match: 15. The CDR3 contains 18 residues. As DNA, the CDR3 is TGCGCCAGCAAAAGCCGAGGGAGCGGGATAAGCTCCTACAATGAGCAGTTCTTC. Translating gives CASKSRGSGISSYNEQFF.

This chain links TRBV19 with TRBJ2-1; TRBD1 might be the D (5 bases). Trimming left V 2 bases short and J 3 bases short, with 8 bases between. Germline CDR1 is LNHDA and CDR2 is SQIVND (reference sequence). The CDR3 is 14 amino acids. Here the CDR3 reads CASSILRDYNEQFF. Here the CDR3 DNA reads TGTGCCAGTAGTATACTCAGGGACTACAATGAGCAGTTCTTC.

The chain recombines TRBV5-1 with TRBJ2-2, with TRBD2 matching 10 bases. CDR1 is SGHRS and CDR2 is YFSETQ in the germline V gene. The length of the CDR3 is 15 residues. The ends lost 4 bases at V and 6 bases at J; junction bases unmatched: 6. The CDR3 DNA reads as TGCGCCAGCAGCACGGGACTAGCGACGGCCGGGGAGCTGTTTTTT. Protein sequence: CASSTGLATAGELFF.

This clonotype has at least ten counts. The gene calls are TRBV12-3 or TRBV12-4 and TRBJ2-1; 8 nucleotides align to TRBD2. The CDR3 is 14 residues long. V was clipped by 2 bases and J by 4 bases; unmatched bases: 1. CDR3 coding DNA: TGTGCCAGCAGTTTAAGACTAGCGTACAATGAGCAGTTCTTC. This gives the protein CASSLRLAYNEQFF.

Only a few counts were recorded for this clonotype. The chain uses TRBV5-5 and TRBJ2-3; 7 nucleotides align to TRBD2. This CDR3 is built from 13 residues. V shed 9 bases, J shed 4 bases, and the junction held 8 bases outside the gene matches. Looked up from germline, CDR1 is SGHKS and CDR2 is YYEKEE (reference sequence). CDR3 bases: TGTGCCACCAGGAGCGCGGGAGCAGATACGCAGTATTTT. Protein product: CATRSAGADTQYF.

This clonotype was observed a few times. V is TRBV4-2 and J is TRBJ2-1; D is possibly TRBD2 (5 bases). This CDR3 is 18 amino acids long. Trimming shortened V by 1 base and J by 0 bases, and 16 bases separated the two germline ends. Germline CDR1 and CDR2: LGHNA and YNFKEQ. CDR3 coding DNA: TGTGCCAGCAGCCAAGGCCCTCCCTTAGCGAACTCCTACAATGAGCAGTTCTTC. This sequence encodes CASSQGPPLANSYNEQFF.

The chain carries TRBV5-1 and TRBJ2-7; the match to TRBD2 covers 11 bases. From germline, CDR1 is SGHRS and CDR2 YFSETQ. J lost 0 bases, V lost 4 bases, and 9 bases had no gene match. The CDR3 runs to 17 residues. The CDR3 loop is CASSLAGGSGSSYEQYF. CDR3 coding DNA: TGCGCCAGCAGCCTAGCGGGGGGTAGCGGGAGCTCCTACGAGCAGTACTTC.

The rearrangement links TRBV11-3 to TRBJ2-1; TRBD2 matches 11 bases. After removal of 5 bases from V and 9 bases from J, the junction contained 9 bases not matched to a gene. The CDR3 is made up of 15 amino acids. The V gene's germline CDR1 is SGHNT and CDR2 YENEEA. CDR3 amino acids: CASSPETSGIVEQFF. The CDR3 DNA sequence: TGTGCCAGCAGCCCTGAGACTAGCGGGATTGTTGAGCAGTTCTTC. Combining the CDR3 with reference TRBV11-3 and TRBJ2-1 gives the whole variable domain EAGVVQSPRYKIIEKKQPVAFWCNPISGHNTLYWYLQNLGQGPELLIRYENEEAVDDSQLPKDRFSAERLKGVDSTLKIQPAELGDSAVYLCASSPETSGIVEQFFGPGTRLTVL.

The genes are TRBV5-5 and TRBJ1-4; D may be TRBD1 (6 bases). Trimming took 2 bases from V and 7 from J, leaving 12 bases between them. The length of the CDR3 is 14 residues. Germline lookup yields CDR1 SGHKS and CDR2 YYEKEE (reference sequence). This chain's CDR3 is CASSFGGAREKLFF. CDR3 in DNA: TGTGCCAGCAGCTTTGGGGGGGCGCGTGAAAAACTGTTTTTT.

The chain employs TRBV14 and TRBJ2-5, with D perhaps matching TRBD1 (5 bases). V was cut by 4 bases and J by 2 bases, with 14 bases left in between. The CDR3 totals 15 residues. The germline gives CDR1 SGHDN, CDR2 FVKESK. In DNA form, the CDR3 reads TGTGCCAGCAGCCGCCTACAGGATACTCAAGAGACCCAGTACTTC. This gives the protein CASSRLQDTQETQYF.

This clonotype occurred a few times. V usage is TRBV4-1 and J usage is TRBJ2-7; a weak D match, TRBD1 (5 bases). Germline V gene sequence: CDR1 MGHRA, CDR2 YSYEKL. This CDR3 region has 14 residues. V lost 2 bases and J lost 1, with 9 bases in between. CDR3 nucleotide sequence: TGCGCCAGCAGCCAAAGGAAGGGGTCCTACGAGCAGTACGTC. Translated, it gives CASSQRKGSYEQYV.

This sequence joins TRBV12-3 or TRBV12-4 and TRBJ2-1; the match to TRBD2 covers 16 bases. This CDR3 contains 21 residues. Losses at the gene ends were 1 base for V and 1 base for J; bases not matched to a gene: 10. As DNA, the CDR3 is TGTGCCAGCAGTTTAGGGTTTGCGGGACTAGCGGGAGGGCCGTCCTACAATGAGCAGTTCTTC. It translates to CASSLGFAGLAGGPSYNEQFF.

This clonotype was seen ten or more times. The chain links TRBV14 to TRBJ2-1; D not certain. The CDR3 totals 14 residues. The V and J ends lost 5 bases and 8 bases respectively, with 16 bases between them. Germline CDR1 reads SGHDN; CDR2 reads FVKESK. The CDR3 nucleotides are TGTGCCAGCAGCACCTACTCTGAAAGGGATGAGCAGTTCTTC. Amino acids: CASSTYSERDEQFF.

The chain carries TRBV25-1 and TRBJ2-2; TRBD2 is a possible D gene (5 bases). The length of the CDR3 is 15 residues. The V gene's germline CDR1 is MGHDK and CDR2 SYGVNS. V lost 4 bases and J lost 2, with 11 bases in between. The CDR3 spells CASSVGGPNTGELFF. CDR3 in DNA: TGTGCCAGCAGTGTAGGAGGCCCAAACACCGGGGAGCTGTTTTTT.

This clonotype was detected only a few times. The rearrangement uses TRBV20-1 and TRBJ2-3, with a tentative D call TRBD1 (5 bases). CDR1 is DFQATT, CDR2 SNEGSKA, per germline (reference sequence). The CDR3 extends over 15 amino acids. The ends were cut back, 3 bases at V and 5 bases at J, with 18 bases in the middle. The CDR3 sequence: CSASKGSPGRDTQYF. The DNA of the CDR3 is TGCAGTGCTAGTAAGGGGTCTCCTGGAAGAGATACGCAGTATTTT.

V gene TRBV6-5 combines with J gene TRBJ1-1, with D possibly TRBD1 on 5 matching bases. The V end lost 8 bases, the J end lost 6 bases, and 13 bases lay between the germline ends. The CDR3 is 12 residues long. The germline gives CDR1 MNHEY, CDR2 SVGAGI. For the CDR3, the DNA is TGTGCCAGCTTGGGGACTTACTCTGAAGCTTTCTTT. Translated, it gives CASLGTYSEAFF.

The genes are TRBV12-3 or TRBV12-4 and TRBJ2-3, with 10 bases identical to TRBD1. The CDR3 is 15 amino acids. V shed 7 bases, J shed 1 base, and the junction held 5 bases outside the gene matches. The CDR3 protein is CASNPTGGRTDTQYF. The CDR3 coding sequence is TGTGCCAGCAATCCGACAGGGGGCCGCACAGATACGCAGTATTTT.

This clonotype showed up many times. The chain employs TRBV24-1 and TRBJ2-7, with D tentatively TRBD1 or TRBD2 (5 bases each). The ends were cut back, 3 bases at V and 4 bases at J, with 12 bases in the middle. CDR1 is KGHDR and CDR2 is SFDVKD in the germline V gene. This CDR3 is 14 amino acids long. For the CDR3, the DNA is TGTGCCACCAGTGATGCCGGGACGGGATACGAGCAGTACTTC. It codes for CATSDAGTGYEQYF.

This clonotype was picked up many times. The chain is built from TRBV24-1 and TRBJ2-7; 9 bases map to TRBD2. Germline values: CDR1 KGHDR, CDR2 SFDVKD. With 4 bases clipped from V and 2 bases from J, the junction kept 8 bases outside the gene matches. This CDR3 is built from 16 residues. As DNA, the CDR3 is TGTGCCACCAGTGACGCCGGGACTAGCAATCCCTACGAGCAGTACTTC. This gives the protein CATSDAGTSNPYEQYF.

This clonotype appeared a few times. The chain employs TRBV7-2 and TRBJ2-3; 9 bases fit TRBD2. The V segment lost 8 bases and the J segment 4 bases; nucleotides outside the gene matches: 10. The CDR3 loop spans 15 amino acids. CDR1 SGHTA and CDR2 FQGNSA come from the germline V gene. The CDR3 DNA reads TGTGCCAGCTCTTGGCGGGGGGGATTGGCAGATACGCAGTATTTT. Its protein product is CASSWRGGLADTQYF.

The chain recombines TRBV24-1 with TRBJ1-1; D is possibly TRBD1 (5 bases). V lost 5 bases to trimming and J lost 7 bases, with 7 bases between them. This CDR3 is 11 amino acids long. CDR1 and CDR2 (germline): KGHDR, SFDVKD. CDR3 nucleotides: TGTGCCACCAGTGGGCAGGGTGAAGCTTTCTTT. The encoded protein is CATSGQGEAFF.

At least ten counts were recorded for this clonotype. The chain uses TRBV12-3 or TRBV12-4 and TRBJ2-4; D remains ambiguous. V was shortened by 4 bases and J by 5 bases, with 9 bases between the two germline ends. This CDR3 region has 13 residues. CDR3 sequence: CASSYGMENIQYF. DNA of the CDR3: TGTGCCAGCAGTTATGGGATGGAAAACATTCAGTACTTC.

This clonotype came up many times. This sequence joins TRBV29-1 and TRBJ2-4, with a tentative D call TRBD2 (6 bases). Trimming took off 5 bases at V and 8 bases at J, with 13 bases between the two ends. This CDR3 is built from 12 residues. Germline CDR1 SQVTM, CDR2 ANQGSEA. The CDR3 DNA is TGCAGCGTTTACGGGAGATGGGACATTCAGTACTTC. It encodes CSVYGRWDIQYF.

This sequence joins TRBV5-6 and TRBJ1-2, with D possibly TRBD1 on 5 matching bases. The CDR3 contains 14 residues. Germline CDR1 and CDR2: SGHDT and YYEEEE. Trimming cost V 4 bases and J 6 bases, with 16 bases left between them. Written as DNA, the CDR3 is TGTGCCAGCAGCCCCCAGACAGACGTTAATGGCTACACCTTC. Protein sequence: CASSPQTDVNGYTF.

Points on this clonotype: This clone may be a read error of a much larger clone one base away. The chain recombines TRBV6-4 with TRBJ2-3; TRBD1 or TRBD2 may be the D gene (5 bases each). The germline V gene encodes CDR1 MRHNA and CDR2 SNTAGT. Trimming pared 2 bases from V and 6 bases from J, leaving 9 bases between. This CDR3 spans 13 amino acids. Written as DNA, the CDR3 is TGTGCCAGCAGTGACGGGGGATCGGATACGCAGTATTTT. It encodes CASSDGGSDTQYF.